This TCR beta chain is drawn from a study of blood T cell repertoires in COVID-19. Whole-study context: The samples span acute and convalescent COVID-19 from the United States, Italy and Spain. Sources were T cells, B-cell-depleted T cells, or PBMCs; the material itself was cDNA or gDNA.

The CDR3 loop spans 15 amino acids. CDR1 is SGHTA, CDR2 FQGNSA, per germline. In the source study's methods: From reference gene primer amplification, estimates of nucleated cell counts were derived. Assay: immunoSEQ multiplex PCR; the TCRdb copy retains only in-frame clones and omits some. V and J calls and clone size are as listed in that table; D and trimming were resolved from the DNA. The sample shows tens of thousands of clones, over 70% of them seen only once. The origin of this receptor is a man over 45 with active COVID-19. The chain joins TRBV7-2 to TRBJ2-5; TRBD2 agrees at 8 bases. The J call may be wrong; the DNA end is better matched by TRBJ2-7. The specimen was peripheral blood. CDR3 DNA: TGTGCCAGCAGCACCACTAGCGGACCATCCTACGAGCAGTACTTC. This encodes CASSTTSGPSYEQYF.